A single sample is the source of the 10 T cell receptor beta chains below, sequenced in a study of T cells in Graves' hyperthyroidism and ophthalmopathy. The CDR3 regions of TCR beta were amplified from RNA transcripts. The HTBI primer set served for first-round RT-PCR of the TCR CDR3. Using its own MiXCR run on the multiplex PCR reads, TCRdb lists one record per CDR3 protein. The data hold some 460,000 distinct CDR3 sequences, with approximately 14% observed a single time. The specimen sequenced was blood. The source is a woman aged 18-29 years with Graves' hyperthyroidism.

The chain uses TRBV11-2 and TRBJ1-4; perhaps TRBD1 as D (6 bases). This CDR3 has 14 amino acids. V shed 5 bases and J shed 8 bases, with 15 bases lying between them. The germline V gene has CDR1 SGHAT and CDR2 FQNNGV. Written as DNA, the CDR3 is TGTGCCAGCAGCCCTACAGGGAGAGGGGAAAAACTGTTTTTT. It yields the protein CASSPTGRGEKLFF. Filled out from reference TRBV11-2 and TRBJ1-4, the complete variable domain reads EAGVAQSPRYKIIEKRQSVAFWCNPISGHATLYWYQQILGQGPKLLIQFQNNGVVDDSQLPKDRFSAERLKGVDSTLKIQPAKLEDSAVYLCASSPTGRGEKLFFGSGTQLSVL.

The V call is TRBV6-1, the J call TRBJ2-5; no clear D gene. This CDR3 has 12 residues. Deletions cut 7 bases from V and 1 base from J, with 7 bases between. CDR1 is MNHNS, CDR2 SASEGT, per germline. CDR3 DNA sequence: TGTGCCAGCACGTGGTCCCAAGAGACCCAGTACTTC. It codes for CASTWSQETQYF.

The gene calls are TRBV11-2 and TRBJ1-2, with 8 bases aligning to TRBD1. CDR1 is SGHAT, CDR2 FQNNGV, per germline. V was pared by 5 bases and J by 5 bases, with 7 bases of the junction left unmatched. This CDR3 has 14 residues. The CDR3 nucleotides read TGTGCCAGCAGCCGGGGGACAGGCGGATATGGCTACACCTTC. As protein: CASSRGTGGYGYTF.

This clonotype was counted many times. Written as DNA, the CDR3 is TGCGCCAGCAAACTAATAGTTCAGAACACTGAAGCTTTCTTT. Its protein is CASKLIVQNTEAFF. J is TRBJ1-1 and V is TRBV5-1; D gene unclear. V lost 6 bases to trimming and J lost 1 base, with 13 bases between them. The CDR3 is made up of 14 amino acids. CDR1 SGHRS and CDR2 YFSETQ come from the germline V gene.

This chain links TRBV10-3 with TRBJ2-7; D is possibly TRBD1 or TRBD2 (6 bases each). The CDR3 has 12 residues. Trimming took off 3 bases at V and 6 bases at J, with 9 bases between the two ends. Germline CDR1 is ENHRY and CDR2 is SYGVKD. The CDR3 nucleotides are TGTGCCATCAGTGATGGAGGGGGCGAGCAGTACTTC. Protein: CAISDGGGEQYF.

This clonotype was observed at least ten times. The chain recombines TRBV3-1 with TRBJ2-3; no reliable D call. The V and J ends lost 6 bases and 4 bases respectively, with 8 bases between them. CDR1 LGHDT and CDR2 YNNKEL come from the germline V gene (reference sequence). The CDR3 sequence is 12 residues long. This CDR3 reads CASSLIADTQYF. The CDR3, as DNA: TGTGCCAGCAGTCTGATTGCAGATACGCAGTATTTT.

The chain uses TRBV12-3 or TRBV12-4 and TRBJ1-2, with D possibly matching TRBD1 (5 bases). Trimming pared 3 bases from V and 6 bases from J, leaving 20 bases between. CDR3 size: 16 residues. CDR3 DNA sequence: TGTGCCAGCAGTTTGCATCGGGGGGGAGTACAAAATGGCTACACCTTC. This gives the protein CASSLHRGGVQNGYTF.

The rearrangement joins TRBV7-2 to TRBJ1-1; D is perhaps TRBD1 (5 bases). Germline CDR1 is SGHTA and CDR2 is FQGNSA. Trimming pared 6 bases from V and 4 bases from J, leaving 21 bases between. CDR3 length equals 16 residues. DNA of the CDR3: TGTGCCAGCAGTTCCTCGGGAGTGGGGGGAGCCACTGAAGCTTTCTTT. This gives the protein CASSSSGVGGATEAFF.

In this sample, this clonotype turned up many times. V is TRBV4-2 and J is TRBJ2-1; 7 bases line up with TRBD2. The J segment lost 6 bases and the V segment lost 0 bases, leaving 2 bases of the junction unmatched. There are 14 residues in the CDR3. Germline-derived CDR1 and CDR2 are LGHNA and YNFKEQ. CDR3 sequence reads: CASSQEREPNEQFF. DNA for the CDR3: TGTGCCAGCAGCCAAGAGCGGGAGCCCAATGAGCAGTTCTTC.

This clonotype occurred many times. CDR3 residues: CASSLGLAGSYNEQFF. CDR3 DNA sequence: TGTGCCAGCAGCTTAGGACTAGCGGGGAGCTACAATGAGCAGTTCTTC. This rearrangement joins TRBV11-2 to TRBJ2-1; 11 bases line up with TRBD2. Trimming at V came to 1 base and at J to 3 bases, leaving 2 bases not matched to a gene. The CDR3 has 16 amino acids. CDR1 and CDR2 (germline): SGHAT, FQNNGV.